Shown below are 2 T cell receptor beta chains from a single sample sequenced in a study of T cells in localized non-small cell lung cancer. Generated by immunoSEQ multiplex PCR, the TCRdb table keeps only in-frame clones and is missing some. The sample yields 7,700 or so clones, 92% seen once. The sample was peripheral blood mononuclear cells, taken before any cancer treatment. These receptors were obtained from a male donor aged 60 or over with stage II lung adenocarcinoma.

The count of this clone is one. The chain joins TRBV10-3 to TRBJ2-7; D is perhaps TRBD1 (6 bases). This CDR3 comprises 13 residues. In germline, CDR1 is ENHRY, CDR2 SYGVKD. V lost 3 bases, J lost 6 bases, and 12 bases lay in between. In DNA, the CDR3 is TGTGCCATCAGTGACCACAGGGTACTCGAGCAGTACTTC. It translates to CAISDHRVLEQYF.

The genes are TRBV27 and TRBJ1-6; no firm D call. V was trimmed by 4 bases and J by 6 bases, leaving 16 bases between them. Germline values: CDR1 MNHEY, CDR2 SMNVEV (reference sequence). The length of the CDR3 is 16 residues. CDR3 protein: CASSSSGPPLNSPLHF. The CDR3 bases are TGTGCCAGCAGTTCCTCCGGGCCCCCACTTAATTCACCCCTCCACTTT.